The 15 T cell receptor beta chains presented below share a single source sample, sequenced in a study of cytomegalovirus exposure and HLA in healthy donors. The protocol was immunoSEQ multiplex PCR, while the TCRdb copy is restricted to in-frame clones and leaves out a portion. Of over 200,000 clones in the sample, roughly 84% were seen once. The sample taken for sequencing was PBMCs. Receptors were obtained from a woman aged 18-29 years in good health and CMV-seropositive.

The V call is TRBV9, the J call TRBJ2-7; 12 nucleotides align to TRBD2. Germline CDR1 reads SGDLS; CDR2 reads YYNGEE. This CDR3 comprises 18 residues. V was clipped by 0 bases and J by 0 bases; unmatched bases: 7. The CDR3 sequence: CASSVGTSGRFSSYEQYF. The DNA for the CDR3 is TGTGCCAGCAGCGTAGGCACTAGCGGGAGGTTCAGCTCCTACGAGCAGTACTTC.

This chain joins TRBV6-5 and TRBJ1-1; TRBD1 might be the D (6 bases). Trimming removed 3 bases at V and 4 bases at J, with 12 bases between. The CDR3 runs to 14 residues. The germline gives CDR1 MNHEY, CDR2 SVGAGI. CDR3 region: CASSYGQGSTEAFF. CDR3 DNA sequence: TGTGCCAGCAGTTATGGGCAGGGGAGCACTGAAGCTTTCTTT.

V is TRBV27 and J is TRBJ2-1; 7 bases line up with TRBD2. V shed 0 bases, J shed 7 bases, and the junction held 18 bases outside the gene matches. The CDR3 length is 19 residues. From germline, CDR1 is MNHEY and CDR2 SMNVEV (reference sequence). CDR3 nucleotides: TGTGCCAGCAGTTTATCGGTATCGGGACTACCACCTAACATGAATGAGCAGTTCTTC. Encoded protein: CASSLSVSGLPPNMNEQFF.

The V and J genes are TRBV27 and TRBJ2-7, with 7 positions matching TRBD2. Germline loops: CDR1 MNHEY, CDR2 SMNVEV (reference sequence). The CDR3 is 13 amino acids. Trimming took 5 bases from V and 2 from J; bases not matched to a gene: 3. The CDR3 reads CASSLGLAYEQYF. CDR3 DNA sequence: TGTGCCAGCAGTCTCGGACTAGCCTACGAGCAGTACTTC.

The chain employs TRBV28 and TRBJ1-1, with 10 positions matching TRBD1. After removal of 6 bases from V and 6 bases from J, the junction contained 13 bases not matched to a gene. The CDR3 totals 16 residues. Per germline, CDR1 MDHEN and CDR2 SYDVKM. Here the CDR3 DNA reads TGTGCCAGCAGCCCAAGGGGGGGGACAGGGGCCGCTGAAGCTTTCTTT. Its protein is CASSPRGGTGAAEAFF.

The table lists this clone with a count of one. The chain's CDR3 is CASSPLREVDTQYF. CDR3 bases: TGTGCCAGCAGTCCCCTCCGGGAGGTGGATACGCAGTATTTT. The chain uses TRBV28 and TRBJ2-3; 7 bases line up with TRBD2. The CDR3 has 14 amino acids. From germline, CDR1 is MDHEN and CDR2 SYDVKM. V lost 5 bases, J lost 6 bases, and 8 bases stayed unmatched.

This chain links TRBV30 with TRBJ2-4, with 8 nucleotides matching TRBD1. The germline V gene encodes CDR1 GTSNPN and CDR2 SVGIG (reference sequence). This CDR3 region has 12 residues. V was pared by 5 bases and J by 8 bases, with 5 bases of the junction left unmatched. CDR3 coding DNA: TGTGCCTGGTTGCAGGGGGCGGACATTCAGTACTTC. Amino acid sequence: CAWLQGADIQYF.

The rearrangement joins TRBV27 to TRBJ2-1; TRBD2 aligns across 7 bases. This CDR3 comprises 16 residues. Trimming took 9 bases from V and 7 from J; bases not matched to a gene: 18. The germline V gene has CDR1 MNHEY and CDR2 SMNVEV (reference sequence). CDR3 loop: CASRSGGAGESNEQFF. In nucleotides, the CDR3 is TGTGCCAGTAGAAGCGGTGGGGCGGGAGAATCGAATGAGCAGTTCTTC.

The chain is built from TRBV9 and TRBJ2-3, with D possibly being TRBD1 (5 bases). Germline V gene sequence: CDR1 SGDLS, CDR2 YYNGEE. Trimming took 2 bases from V and 2 from J, leaving 9 bases between them. The CDR3 contains 14 residues. CDR3 DNA sequence: TGTGCCAGCAGCGTTGGGGCCTACACAGATACGCAGTATTTT. Encoded protein: CASSVGAYTDTQYF. Together with reference TRBV9 and TRBJ2-3, the CDR3 gives the full variable domain: DSGVTQTPKHLITATGQRVTLRCSPRSGDLSVYWYQQSLDQGLQFLIQYYNGEERAKGNILERFSAQQFPDLHSELNLSSLELGDSALYFCASSVGAYTDTQYFGPGTRLTVL.

The gene calls are TRBV6-5 and TRBJ1-1, with TRBD1 as a possible D gene (5 bases). The CDR3 contains 14 residues. The ends were cut back, 2 bases at V and 4 bases at J, with 11 bases in the middle. In germline, CDR1 is MNHEY, CDR2 SVGAGI. CDR3 in DNA: TGTGCCAGCAGTTACGGGGGGGGAAGCACTGAAGCTTTCTTT. It specifies CASSYGGGSTEAFF.

The chain couples TRBV7-2 to TRBJ2-2, with D perhaps matching TRBD1 (5 bases). Trimming cost V 3 bases and J 7 bases, with 9 bases left between them. This CDR3 has 13 amino acids. CDR1 is SGHTA and CDR2 is FQGNSA in the germline V gene. The CDR3 DNA reads TGTGCCAGCAGCTTTAGGGGTAGCGGGGAGCTGTTTTTT. Translated: CASSFRGSGELFF.

V is TRBV25-1 and J is TRBJ2-3; 7 bases agree with TRBD2. With V trimmed by 3 bases and J by 6 bases, 9 bases remained unmatched. Looked up from germline, CDR1 is MGHDK and CDR2 is SYGVNS. The CDR3 totals 15 residues. CDR3 coding DNA: TGTGCCAGCAGTGAGACTAGCTCGCGGACGGATACGCAGTATTTT. The encoded protein is CASSETSSRTDTQYF.

The chain combines TRBV6-1 with TRBJ1-1, with D unclear. CDR1 is MNHNS and CDR2 is SASEGT in the germline V gene. The germline V and J ends were trimmed by 7 bases and 2 bases, with 14 bases remaining between them. This CDR3 comprises 14 residues. As DNA, the CDR3 is TGTGCCAGCAATCGGGGAGGGCGTAACACTGAAGCTTTCTTT. This encodes CASNRGGRNTEAFF.

V gene TRBV6-5 combines with J gene TRBJ1-2; possibly TRBD1 for D (6 bases). V shed 5 bases and J shed 8 bases, with 18 bases lying between them. This CDR3 comprises 14 residues. The V gene's germline CDR1 is MNHEY and CDR2 SVGAGI. The CDR3 DNA reads as TGTGCCAGCAGTGGAGAAGTGGGGGCTCGGGGCTACACCTTC. It yields the protein CASSGEVGARGYTF.

The rearrangement uses TRBV2 and TRBJ2-1, with TRBD2 matching 8 bases. The CDR3 consists of 15 residues. Germline loops: CDR1 SNHLY, CDR2 FYNNEI. Trimming cost V 8 bases and J 0 bases; bases outside gene matches: 6. The CDR3 region has the DNA TGTGCCAGCGGAAGCGGGAGCGTCTCCTACAATGAGCAGTTCTTC. The encoded protein is CASGSGSVSYNEQFF. Supplemented by reference TRBV2 and TRBJ2-1, the full variable domain reads EPEVTQTPSHQVTQMGQEVILRCVPISNHLYFYWYRQILGQKVEFLVSFYNNEISEKSEIFDDQFSVERPDGSNFTLKIRSTKLEDSAMYFCASGSGSVSYNEQFFGPGTRLTVL.